These 7 T cell receptor beta chains were all obtained from the same sample, sequenced in a study of T-cell memory formation after mild COVID-19. Each CDR3 protein is one row after TCRdb ran MiXCR on the 5' RACE reads. The profile shows roughly 300,000 distinct CDR3 sequences, under 8.5% of them singletons. Input material: PBMCs or a T cell subset sorted from them (not recorded which). The receptors were gathered from a man between 18 and 29 years old who had mild COVID-19 (a few samples of this study predate the infection). Cell type and time point are not known.

This clonotype was observed a single time. This chain uses TRBV28 with TRBJ2-7; D remains ambiguous. The CDR3 is made up of 11 amino acids. Looked up from germline, CDR1 is MDHEN and CDR2 is SYDVKM. V shed 6 bases and J shed 2 bases, with 5 bases lying between them. Here the CDR3 reads CASSDPYEQYF. CDR3 nucleotides: TGTGCCAGCAGCGATCCCTACGAGCAGTACTTC.

Many counts were recorded for this clonotype. V usage is TRBV20-1 and J usage is TRBJ2-1; 7 bases map to TRBD2. Per germline, CDR1 DFQATT and CDR2 SNEGSKA (reference sequence). The CDR3 is made up of 16 amino acids. The V gene end was trimmed by 6 bases and the J gene end by 1 base; junction bases not matched to a gene: 12. The CDR3 DNA reads as TGCAGTGCCCTTACCCCTCTGGGAGGGTCCTACAATGAGCAGTTCTTC. Its translation is CSALTPLGGSYNEQFF.

The V gene is TRBV5-8, the J gene TRBJ1-6; a weak D match, TRBD1 (6 bases). The ends were cut back, 3 bases at V and 7 bases at J, with 14 bases in the middle. CDR1 and CDR2 from the germline V gene are SGHTS and YDEGEE. The CDR3 length is 15 residues. The CDR3 coding sequence is TGTGCCAGCAGCTCGGCCGACAGGTGGAATTCACCCCTCCACTTT. The encoded protein is CASSSADRWNSPLHF.

The table lists this clonotype with a few counts. The rearrangement links TRBV6-5 to TRBJ1-1; TRBD1 might be the D (5 bases). Per the germline V gene, CDR1 is MNHEY and CDR2 is SVGAGI. V gave up 3 bases and J gave up 4 bases, with 12 bases separating them. The CDR3 is made up of 14 amino acids. The CDR3 here is CASSYKGRGTEAFF. The CDR3 nucleotides are TGTGCCAGCAGTTATAAGGGACGGGGCACTGAAGCTTTCTTT.

In this sample, this clonotype turned up a few times. This chain joins TRBV5-1 and TRBJ1-3; D not resolved. CDR3 size: 16 residues. Deletions cut 3 bases from V and 1 base from J, with 14 bases between. CDR1 SGHRS and CDR2 YFSETQ come from the germline V gene. CDR3 sequence: CASSSQPGVSGNTIYF. CDR3 nucleotides: TGCGCCAGCAGCTCTCAGCCTGGGGTTTCTGGAAACACCATATATTTT.

This clonotype came up a few times. The CDR3 reads CSVEELAGGEQFF. For the CDR3, the DNA is TGCAGCGTTGAAGAGCTAGCGGGGGGCGAGCAGTTCTTC. This chain uses TRBV29-1 with TRBJ2-1; 11 positions agree with TRBD2. Trimming cost V 0 bases and J 10 bases; bases outside gene matches: 2. The CDR3 spans 13 residues. Germline V gives CDR1 SQVTM, CDR2 ANQGSEA.

The CDR3 is CSARDTQGSALTEAFF. The CDR3 bases are TGCAGTGCTAGAGATACACAGGGAAGCGCCCTAACTGAAGCTTTCTTT. This chain joins TRBV20-1 and TRBJ1-1; maybe TRBD1 (6 bases). V dropped 0 bases and J dropped 5 bases, with 19 bases sitting between them. CDR1 is DFQATT, CDR2 SNEGSKA, per germline (reference sequence). This CDR3 spans 16 amino acids.